The 29 T cell receptor beta chains below come from one sample, sequenced in a study of blood T cell repertoires in COVID-19. Clones were read by immunoSEQ multiplex PCR, and TCRdb kept only the in-frame ones, dropping some. The sample includes 26,000 or so clones, around 91% of them seen just once. Sequences were obtained from peripheral blood. All receptors come from a man between 70 and 80 years old with acute or convalescent COVID-19.

This sequence joins TRBV7-9 and TRBJ1-1, with 9 bases aligning to TRBD1. This CDR3 has 16 amino acids. Germline V gives CDR1 SEHNR, CDR2 FQNEAQ (reference sequence). The V segment lost 5 bases and the J segment 3 bases; nucleotides outside the gene matches: 10. The CDR3 loop is CASSPNRGRGYTEAFF. CDR3 DNA sequence: TGTGCCAGCAGCCCGAACAGGGGGCGGGGGTACACTGAAGCTTTCTTT. Full variable domain (missing parts from reference TRBV7-9 and TRBJ1-1): DTGVSQNPRHKITKRGQNVTFRCDPISEHNRLYWYRQTLGQGPEFLTYFQNEAQLEKSRLLSDRFSAERPKGSFSTLEIQRTEQGDSAMYLCASSPNRGRGYTEAFFGQGTRLTVV.

This clone has a single count. The chain is built from TRBV28 and TRBJ2-3; 9 bases align to TRBD2. This CDR3 has 18 amino acids. The ends lost 2 bases at V and 0 bases at J; junction bases unmatched: 9. The V gene's germline CDR1 is MDHEN and CDR2 SYDVKM. CDR3 nucleotide sequence: TGTGCCAGCAGTTTAGATTTAGCGGGAGTTTCTAGCACAGATACGCAGTATTTT. Amino acid sequence: CASSLDLAGVSSTDTQYF.

The V and J genes are TRBV20-1 and TRBJ2-7; weak D call: TRBD2 (8 bases). The CDR3 loop spans 17 amino acids. Trimming took off 3 bases at V and 2 bases at J, with 23 bases between the two ends. In germline, CDR1 is DFQATT, CDR2 SNEGSKA (reference sequence). CDR3 region: CSASETGSSGQPYEQYF. CDR3 coding DNA: TGCAGTGCTAGTGAGACAGGGTCTAGCGGGCAACCCTACGAGCAGTACTTC.

The chain has TRBV2 and TRBJ1-4, with a weak D call TRBD1 (6 bases). Between the trimmed V and J ends, which lost 8 bases and 5 bases, there was a span of 15 bases. This CDR3 has 14 residues. The germline V gene has CDR1 SNHLY and CDR2 FYNNEI. CDR3 region: CASVAGTRNEKLFF. The CDR3 DNA is TGTGCCAGCGTGGCCGGGACAAGGAATGAAAAACTGTTTTTT.

The rearrangement links TRBV7-3 to TRBJ1-1; D call uncertain. V dropped 4 bases and J dropped 3 bases, with 9 bases sitting between them. This CDR3 spans 13 amino acids. Germline CDR1 reads SGHTA; CDR2 reads FQGTGA. The CDR3 DNA follows: TGTGCCAGCAGCTCCAACGGTTACACTGAAGCTTTCTTT. Translating gives CASSSNGYTEAFF.

The chain combines TRBV28 with TRBJ2-1; 9 bases fit TRBD2. This CDR3 has 18 residues. V shed 7 bases and J 2 bases; nucleotides not matched to a gene: 15. CDR1 is MDHEN and CDR2 is SYDVKM in the germline V gene. CDR3 nucleotide sequence: TGTGCCAGCAATTGGGGTAGCGGGAGTCTCGGGCCCTACAATGAGCAGTTCTTC. Translating gives CASNWGSGSLGPYNEQFF. The full variable domain, rest sourced from reference TRBV28 and TRBJ2-1, is DVKVTQSSRYLVKRTGEKVFLECVQDMDHENMFWYRQDPGLGLRLIYFSYDVKMKEKGDIPEGYSVSREKKERFSLILESASTNQTSMYLCASNWGSGSLGPYNEQFFGPGTRLTVL.

The chain recombines TRBV6-5 with TRBJ2-6, with TRBD2 identical over 9 bases. CDR3 length: 15 amino acids. Trimming took 4 bases from V and 2 from J; bases not matched to a gene: 0. Germline V gives CDR1 MNHEY, CDR2 SVGAGI. CDR3: CASSLAGAGANVLTF. As DNA, the CDR3 is TGTGCCAGCAGTTTAGCGGGAGCTGGGGCCAACGTCCTGACTTTC.

The chain has TRBV18 and TRBJ2-7; 10 positions agree with TRBD1. The CDR3 is 14 residues long. Germline CDR1 and CDR2: KGHSH and LQKENI. The J segment lost 2 bases and the V segment lost 6 bases, leaving 4 bases of the junction unmatched. The CDR3: CASSTGTGAYEQYF. The CDR3 DNA sequence: TGTGCCAGCTCGACCGGGACAGGGGCCTACGAGCAGTACTTC.

The V and J genes are TRBV18 and TRBJ1-2; D gene uncertain. Germline V gene sequence: CDR1 KGHSH, CDR2 LQKENI. The CDR3 runs 11 residues. The V gene lost 4 bases and the J gene lost 7 bases, with 7 bases spanning the gap. The CDR3 spells CASSQEVGYTF. CDR3 nucleotide sequence: TGTGCCAGCTCACAGGAGGTTGGCTACACCTTC.

V and J are TRBV7-3 and TRBJ2-1; 9 nucleotides line up with TRBD1. The V gene end was trimmed by 5 bases and the J gene end by 3 bases; junction bases not matched to a gene: 8. Germline V gives CDR1 SGHTA, CDR2 FQGTGA. The CDR3 contains 16 residues. CDR3 sequence reads: CASSPRTGVNYNEQFF. In DNA form, the CDR3 reads TGTGCCAGCAGCCCGCGGACAGGGGTGAACTACAATGAGCAGTTCTTC.

This clone has a single count. CDR3 nucleotides: TGTGCCAGCAGTCAAACAGGGGGGGATAGCAATCAGCCCCAGCATTTT. It is translated as CASSQTGGDSNQPQHF. This rearrangement joins TRBV6-6 to TRBJ1-5; 8 nucleotides align to TRBD1. The V gene end was trimmed by 5 bases and the J gene end by 0 bases; junction bases not matched to a gene: 6. Germline lookup yields CDR1 MNHNY and CDR2 SVGAGI (reference sequence). There are 16 residues in the CDR3.

The chain combines TRBV7-8 with TRBJ1-4; 7 bases agree with TRBD1. Per germline, CDR1 SGHVS and CDR2 FQNEAQ. J was trimmed by 4 bases and V by 6 bases; bases with no gene match: 5. This CDR3 region has 14 residues. The CDR3 DNA reads TGTGCCAGCAGTCTACAGGGGTTTAATGAAAAACTGTTTTTT. Translation: CASSLQGFNEKLFF.

The chain has TRBV15 and TRBJ2-7; unclear D gene. CDR1 and CDR2 (germline): LNHNV, YYDKDF (reference sequence). The ends were cut back, 0 bases at V and 2 bases at J, with 5 bases in the middle. CDR3 length: 13 amino acids. As DNA, the CDR3 is TGTGCCACCAGCAGAGATTCCACCTACGAGCAGTACTTC. This gives the protein CATSRDSTYEQYF.

The chain couples TRBV7-6 to TRBJ2-2; TRBD2 aligns across 9 bases. There are 16 residues in the CDR3. Germline values: CDR1 SGHVS, CDR2 FNYEAQ. J lost 5 bases, V lost 1 base, and 5 bases had no gene match. The CDR3 sequence is CASSLVLREGTGELFF. In DNA form, the CDR3 reads TGTGCCAGCAGCTTAGTCCTGCGGGAGGGGACCGGGGAGCTGTTTTTT.

The table lists this clone with a few counts. The chain joins TRBV21-1 to TRBJ2-7; the D call in the table, TRBD1, was not verified against the DNA. TRBV21-1 is annotated as a pseudogene. The CDR3 has 14 amino acids. The CDR3 DNA sequence: TGTGCCAGCAGCACCCGGACAGCCACCTACGAGCAGTACTTC. Its translation is CASSTRTATYEQYF.

This chain links TRBV5-1 with TRBJ2-5, with TRBD2 as a possible D gene (5 bases). There are 13 residues in the CDR3. V was cut by 0 bases and J by 5 bases, with 8 bases left in between. Germline V CDR1 and CDR2: SGHRS, YFSETQ. The CDR3 DNA follows: TGCGCCAGCAGCTTGGAGGGAGAGGAGACCCAGTACTTC. As protein: CASSLEGEETQYF.

The rearrangement uses TRBV6-2 or TRBV6-3 and TRBJ2-7; maybe TRBD1 (5 bases). CDR1 and CDR2 (germline): MNHEY, SVGEGT. V lost 6 bases to trimming and J lost 3 bases, with 21 bases between them. This CDR3 spans 16 amino acids. The DNA for the CDR3 is TGTGCCAGCAGCTTATTCGGAACAGGCTCTTTCTACGAGCAGTACTTC. Translation: CASSLFGTGSFYEQYF.

The CDR3 nucleotides are TGTGCCACCAGCAGAGATACGGGAAACTATGGCTACACCTTC. Its protein product is CATSRDTGNYGYTF. The chain uses TRBV15 and TRBJ1-2; no clear D. V was trimmed by 0 bases and J by 2 bases, leaving 7 bases between them. Per the germline V gene, CDR1 is LNHNV and CDR2 is YYDKDF (reference sequence). This CDR3 is built from 14 residues.

The chain employs TRBV7-6 and TRBJ1-1; possible D gene TRBD1, 6 bases. With 5 bases removed from V and 7 bases from J, the gap between germline ends came to 8 bases. Germline CDR1 is SGHVS and CDR2 is FNYEAQ. This CDR3 is 11 amino acids long. CDR3 nucleotides: TGTGCCAGCAGCCAACAGGGTGAAGCTTTCTTT. Protein product: CASSQQGEAFF.

This sequence joins TRBV5-5 and TRBJ2-3, with 8 bases matching TRBD1. The V segment lost 1 base and the J segment 6 bases; nucleotides outside the gene matches: 4. The CDR3 is made up of 14 amino acids. The germline V gene encodes CDR1 SGHKS and CDR2 YYEKEE (reference sequence). CDR3 bases: TGTGCCAGCAGCTTGACAGGGGGGATTGATACGCAGTATTTT. Its translation: CASSLTGGIDTQYF.

The chain recombines TRBV5-6 with TRBJ2-3; TRBD2 is a possible D gene (5 bases). This CDR3 is built from 13 residues. The V gene lost 5 bases and the J gene lost 5 bases, with 12 bases spanning the gap. Per the germline V gene, CDR1 is SGHDT and CDR2 is YYEEEE. CDR3 nucleotides: TGTGCCAGCAGGGTTTCCGCGGGAGATACGCAGTATTTT. Translation gives CASRVSAGDTQYF.

This sequence joins TRBV3-1 (or the pseudogene TRBV3-2) and TRBJ1-6; D uncertain. The CDR3 is 13 residues long. Germline lookup yields CDR1 LGHDT and CDR2 YNNKEL (reference sequence). Trimming pared 4 bases from V and 6 bases from J, leaving 7 bases between. The CDR3 bases are TGTGCCAGCAGCCCCCAGCGTAATTCACCCCTCCACTTT. Its translation: CASSPQRNSPLHF.

The chain carries TRBV6-1 and TRBJ2-7, with 10 bases fitting TRBD2. The CDR3 length is 17 residues. Germline lookup yields CDR1 MNHNS and CDR2 SASEGT. J lost 6 bases, V lost 2 bases, and 13 bases had no gene match. The DNA of the CDR3 is TGTGCCAGCAGTGAAACTGTAACACTAGCGGGACCTCTCGAGCAGTACTTC. The encoded protein is CASSETVTLAGPLEQYF.

This chain joins TRBV9 and TRBJ1-1; TRBD1 might be the D (6 bases). The CDR3 is 16 residues long. Germline CDR1 is SGDLS and CDR2 is YYNGEE. Trimming took 0 bases from V and 3 from J, leaving 15 bases between them. The CDR3 DNA sequence: TGTGCCAGCAGCGTAGTGGGCAGGGGACGGGACACTGAAGCTTTCTTT. Its translation: CASSVVGRGRDTEAFF.

CDR3 in DNA: TGTGCCCCTCTACTAGCCTACTCCTACGAGCAGTACTTC. This codes for CAPLLAYSYEQYF. V gene TRBV13 combines with J gene TRBJ2-7; D is possibly TRBD2 (6 bases). The CDR3 runs to 13 residues. With 11 bases removed from V and 0 bases from J, the gap between germline ends came to 14 bases. CDR1 PRHDT and CDR2 FYEKMQ come from the germline V gene (reference sequence).

The chain uses TRBV4-3 and TRBJ2-2; D is uncertain. The V end lost 0 bases, the J end lost 1 base, and 15 bases lay between the germline ends. This CDR3 spans 18 amino acids. Germline loops: CDR1 LGHNA, CDR2 YSLEER. Here the CDR3 reads CASSQEQQATLNTGELFF. CDR3 in DNA: TGCGCCAGCAGCCAAGAGCAGCAGGCGACCCTGAACACCGGGGAGCTGTTTTTT.

The V call is TRBV6-5, the J call TRBJ1-1, with TRBD1 matching 8 bases. V was pared by 3 bases and J by 2 bases, with 5 bases of the junction left unmatched. CDR1 and CDR2 (germline): MNHEY, SVGAGI. The CDR3 covers 15 residues. In DNA, the CDR3 is TGTGCCAGCAGTTATGAAGACAGGGGTAACACTGAAGCTTTCTTT. Translation: CASSYEDRGNTEAFF.

This clone was detected only once. This chain connects TRBV7-2 to TRBJ2-2, with D unresolved. This CDR3 is 12 amino acids long. Trimming took 2 bases from V and 6 from J, leaving 4 bases between them. Germline values: CDR1 SGHTA, CDR2 FQGNSA. The DNA of the CDR3 is TGTGCCAGCAGCTTACGCGCCGGGGAGCTGTTTTTT. It yields the protein CASSLRAGELFF.

V usage is TRBV5-1 and J usage is TRBJ1-4; 9 nucleotides line up with TRBD1. After removal of 4 bases from V and 7 bases from J, the junction contained 8 bases not matched to a gene. Germline values: CDR1 SGHRS, CDR2 YFSETQ. CDR3 length: 15 residues. CDR3 protein: CASSLRTGDGEKLFF. In DNA, the CDR3 is TGCGCCAGCAGCCTTCGGACAGGGGATGGTGAAAAACTGTTTTTT. The whole variable domain, filled in from reference TRBV5-1 and TRBJ1-4, reads KAGVTQTPRYLIKTRGQQVTLSCSPISGHRSVSWYQQTPGQGLQFLFEYFSETQRNKGNFPGRFSGRQFSNSRSEMNVSTLELGDSALYLCASSLRTGDGEKLFFGSGTQLSVL.